This T cell receptor (beta chain) was captured in a study of Tregs in tolerant kidney transplant recipients. The nonmyeloablative bone marrow transplants came from related graft donors, with transient mixed chimerism. The CDR3 is 14 amino acids. Germline lookup yields CDR1 SQVTM and CDR2 ANQGSEA. Trimming left V 4 bases short and J 4 bases short, with 11 bases between. Repertoires were generated with immunoSEQ multiplex PCR, while TCRdb's copy carries only in-frame clones and drops some. The table for this sample gives some 30,000 clones. Concerning this clone itself: The read terminates 3 residues ahead of where the CDR3 ends, so the germline J gene completes it.

This clonotype was obtained from a human patient who received a combined kidney and bone marrow transplant. Some T cells may arise from the graft donor. V and J are TRBV29-1 and TRBJ2-6, with D possibly matching TRBD2 (5 bases). The specimen was CD4+ T cells from blood (PBMCs), collected 24 months after the transplant. Partial CDR3 DNA: TGCAGCGTTGTGGCTAGCTACGGGGCCAACGTC. Translated, it gives CSVVASYGANV. The full CDR3 sequence reads CSVVASYGANVLTF.